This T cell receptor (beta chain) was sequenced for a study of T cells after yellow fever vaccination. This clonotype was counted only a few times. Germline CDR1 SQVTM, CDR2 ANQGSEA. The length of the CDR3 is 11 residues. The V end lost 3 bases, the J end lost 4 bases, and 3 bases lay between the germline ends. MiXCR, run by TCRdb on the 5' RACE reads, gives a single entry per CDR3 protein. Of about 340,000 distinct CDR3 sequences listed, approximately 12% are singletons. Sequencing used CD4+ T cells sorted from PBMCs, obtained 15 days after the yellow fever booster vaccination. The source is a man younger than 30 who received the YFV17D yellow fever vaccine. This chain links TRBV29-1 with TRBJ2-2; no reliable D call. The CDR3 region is CSVDRTGELFF. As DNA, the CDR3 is TGCAGCGTTGATCGCACCGGGGAGCTGTTTTTT.